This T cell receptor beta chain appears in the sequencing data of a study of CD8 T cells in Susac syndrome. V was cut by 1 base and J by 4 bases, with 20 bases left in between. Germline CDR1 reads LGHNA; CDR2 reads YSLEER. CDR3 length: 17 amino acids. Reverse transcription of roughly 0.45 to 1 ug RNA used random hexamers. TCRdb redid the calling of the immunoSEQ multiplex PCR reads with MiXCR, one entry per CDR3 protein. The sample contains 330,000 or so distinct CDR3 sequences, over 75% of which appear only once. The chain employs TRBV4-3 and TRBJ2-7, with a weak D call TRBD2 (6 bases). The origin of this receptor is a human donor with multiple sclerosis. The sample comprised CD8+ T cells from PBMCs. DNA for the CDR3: TGCGCCAGCAGCCAAGGAGGCCTAGCGTCAGGAATTTACGAGCAGTACTTC. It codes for CASSQGGLASGIYEQYF.